This T cell receptor beta chain was identified during a study of blood T cell repertoires in COVID-19. Sequenced by immunoSEQ multiplex PCR; TCRdb stores in-frame clones only, minus some. Of roughly 180,000 clones detected, 80% to 90% appear once; the ten largest clones hold less than 4.5%. With 0 bases clipped from V and 6 bases from J, the junction kept 6 bases outside the gene matches. Germline values: CDR1 SGHRS, CDR2 YFSETQ. This CDR3 is 14 amino acids long. This clone was seen a single time. The sample consisted of PBMCs or T cells enriched from blood (not recorded which). This chain uses TRBV5-1 with TRBJ2-7, with 7 bases matching TRBD1. The clonotype was recovered from a woman aged 50 to 60 in a cohort exposed to, infected with or recovered from COVID-19 (not recorded which). This CDR3 reads CASSLARQGSEQYF. DNA for the CDR3: TGCGCCAGCAGCTTGGCCAGACAGGGCTCCGAGCAGTACTTC.